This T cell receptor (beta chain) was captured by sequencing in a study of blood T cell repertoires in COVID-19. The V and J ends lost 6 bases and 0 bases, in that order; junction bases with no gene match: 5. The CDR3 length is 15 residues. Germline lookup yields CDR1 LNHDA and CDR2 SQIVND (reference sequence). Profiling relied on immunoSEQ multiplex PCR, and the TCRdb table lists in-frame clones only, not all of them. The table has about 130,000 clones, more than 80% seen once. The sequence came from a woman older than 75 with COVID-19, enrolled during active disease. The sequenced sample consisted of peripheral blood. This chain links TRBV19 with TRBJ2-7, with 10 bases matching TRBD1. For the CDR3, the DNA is TGTGCCAGTAGAGCCGGGACAGGGGTCTCCTACGAGCAGTACTTC. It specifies CASRAGTGVSYEQYF.